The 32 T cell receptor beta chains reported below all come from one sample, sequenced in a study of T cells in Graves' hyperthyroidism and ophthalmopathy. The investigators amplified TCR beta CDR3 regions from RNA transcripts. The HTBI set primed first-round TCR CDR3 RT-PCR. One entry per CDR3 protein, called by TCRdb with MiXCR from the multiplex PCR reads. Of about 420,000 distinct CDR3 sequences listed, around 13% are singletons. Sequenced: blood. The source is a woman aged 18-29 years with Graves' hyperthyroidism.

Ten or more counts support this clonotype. CDR3 nucleotide sequence: TGCAGTGCTAGAGATCCTAATGAGCAGTTCTTC. The encoded protein is CSARDPNEQFF. The chain joins TRBV20-1 to TRBJ2-1; D uncertain. Trimming pared 0 bases from V and 7 bases from J, leaving 4 bases between. Germline V lookup: CDR1 DFQATT, CDR2 SNEGSKA (reference sequence). The CDR3 runs 11 residues.

This CDR3 reads CSARGQTLGYGYTF. The CDR3 region has the DNA TGCAGTGCTAGAGGGCAGACCTTGGGCTATGGCTACACCTTC. The chain has TRBV20-1 and TRBJ1-2, with no clear D. The V and J ends lost 1 base and 4 bases respectively, with 13 bases between them. Germline assignment: CDR1 DFQATT and CDR2 SNEGSKA (reference sequence). The CDR3 is made up of 14 amino acids.

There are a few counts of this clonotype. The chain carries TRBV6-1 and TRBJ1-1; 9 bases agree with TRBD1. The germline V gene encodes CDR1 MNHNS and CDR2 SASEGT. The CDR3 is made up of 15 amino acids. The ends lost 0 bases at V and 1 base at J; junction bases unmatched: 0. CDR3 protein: CASSEADRGNTEAFF. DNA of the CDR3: TGTGCCAGCAGTGAAGCGGACAGGGGGAACACTGAAGCTTTCTTT.

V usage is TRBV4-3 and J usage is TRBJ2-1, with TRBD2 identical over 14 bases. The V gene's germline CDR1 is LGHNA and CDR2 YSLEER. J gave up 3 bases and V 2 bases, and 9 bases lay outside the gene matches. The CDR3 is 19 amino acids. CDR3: CASSQFWGLAGAGYNEQFF. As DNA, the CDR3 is TGCGCCAGCAGCCAATTCTGGGGACTAGCGGGAGCCGGCTACAATGAGCAGTTCTTC.

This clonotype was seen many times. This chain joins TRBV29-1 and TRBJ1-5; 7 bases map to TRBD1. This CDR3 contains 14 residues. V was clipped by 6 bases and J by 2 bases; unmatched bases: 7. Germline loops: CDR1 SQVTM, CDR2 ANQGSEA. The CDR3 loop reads CSVKQGTGNQPQHF. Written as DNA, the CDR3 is TGCAGCGTGAAGCAGGGGACAGGCAATCAGCCCCAGCATTTT.

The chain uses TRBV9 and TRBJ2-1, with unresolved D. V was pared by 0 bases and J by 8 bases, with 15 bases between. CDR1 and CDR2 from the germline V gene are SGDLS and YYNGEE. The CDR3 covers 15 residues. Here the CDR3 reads CASSVGSPPTHEQFF. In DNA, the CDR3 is TGTGCCAGCAGCGTAGGGTCGCCTCCTACACATGAGCAGTTCTTC.

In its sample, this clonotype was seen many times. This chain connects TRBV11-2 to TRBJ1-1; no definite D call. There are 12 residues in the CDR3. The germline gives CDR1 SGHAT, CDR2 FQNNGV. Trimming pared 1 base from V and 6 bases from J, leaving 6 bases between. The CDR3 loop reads CASSLVPAEAFF. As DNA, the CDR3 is TGTGCCAGCAGCTTAGTTCCCGCTGAAGCTTTCTTT.

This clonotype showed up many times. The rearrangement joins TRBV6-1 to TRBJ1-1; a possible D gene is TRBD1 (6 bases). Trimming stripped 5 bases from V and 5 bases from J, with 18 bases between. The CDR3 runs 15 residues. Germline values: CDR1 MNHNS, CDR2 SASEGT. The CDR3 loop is CASSRSSGAGTEAFF. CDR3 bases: TGTGCCAGCAGTAGATCCTCAGGGGCGGGTACTGAAGCTTTCTTT.

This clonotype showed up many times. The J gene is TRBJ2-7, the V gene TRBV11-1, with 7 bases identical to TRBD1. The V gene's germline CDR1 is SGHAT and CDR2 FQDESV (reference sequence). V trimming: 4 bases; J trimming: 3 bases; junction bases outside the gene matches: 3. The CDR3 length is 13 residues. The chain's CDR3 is CASSSRDSYEQYF. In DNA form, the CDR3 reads TGTGCCAGCAGCTCCAGGGACAGCTACGAGCAGTACTTC. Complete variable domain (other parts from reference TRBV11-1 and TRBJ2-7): EAEVAQSPRYKITEKSQAVAFWCDPISGHATLYWYRQILGQGPELLVQFQDESVVDDSQLPKDRFSAERLKGVDSTLKIQPAELGDSAMYLCASSSRDSYEQYFGPGTRLTVT.

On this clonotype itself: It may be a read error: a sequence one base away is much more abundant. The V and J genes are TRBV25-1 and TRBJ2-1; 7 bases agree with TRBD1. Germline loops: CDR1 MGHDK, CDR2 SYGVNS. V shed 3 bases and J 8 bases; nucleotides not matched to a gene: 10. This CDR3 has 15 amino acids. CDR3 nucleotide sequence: TGTGCCAGCAGTGATATTCGGACAGGCCTCGATGAGCAGTTCTTC. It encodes CASSDIRTGLDEQFF.

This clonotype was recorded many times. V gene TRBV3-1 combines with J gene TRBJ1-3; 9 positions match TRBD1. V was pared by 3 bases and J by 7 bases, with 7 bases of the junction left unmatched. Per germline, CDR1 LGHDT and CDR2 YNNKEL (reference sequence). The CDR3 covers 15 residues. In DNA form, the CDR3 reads TGTGCCAGCAGCCAGGCGGGACAGGGCATTAACACCATATATTTT. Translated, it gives CASSQAGQGINTIYF.

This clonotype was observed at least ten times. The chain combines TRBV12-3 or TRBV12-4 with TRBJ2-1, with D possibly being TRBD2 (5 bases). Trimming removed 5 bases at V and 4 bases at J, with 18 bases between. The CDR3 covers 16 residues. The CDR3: CASSPPASPPYNEQFF. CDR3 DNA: TGTGCCAGCAGTCCCCCGGCTAGCCCCCCTTACAATGAGCAGTTCTTC.

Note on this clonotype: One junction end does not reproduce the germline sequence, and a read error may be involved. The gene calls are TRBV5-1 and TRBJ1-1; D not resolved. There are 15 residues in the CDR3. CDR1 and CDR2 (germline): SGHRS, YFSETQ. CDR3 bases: TGCGCCAGCAGCCCAGGCTGGGAGTTGAACGCTGAAGCTTTCTTT. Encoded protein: CASSPGWELNAEAFF.

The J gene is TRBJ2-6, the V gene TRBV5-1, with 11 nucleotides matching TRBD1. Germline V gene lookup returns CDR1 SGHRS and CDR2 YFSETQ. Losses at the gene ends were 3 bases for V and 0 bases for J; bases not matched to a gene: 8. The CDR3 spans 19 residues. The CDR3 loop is CASSSKPGQGGSGANVLTF. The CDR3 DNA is TGCGCCAGCAGCTCAAAACCGGGACAGGGGGGCTCTGGGGCCAACGTCCTGACTTTC.

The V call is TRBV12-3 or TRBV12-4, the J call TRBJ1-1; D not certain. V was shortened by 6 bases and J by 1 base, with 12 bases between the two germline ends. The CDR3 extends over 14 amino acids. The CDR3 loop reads CASRQLGGNTEAFF. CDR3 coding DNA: TGTGCCAGCAGGCAGTTGGGAGGGAACACTGAAGCTTTCTTT.

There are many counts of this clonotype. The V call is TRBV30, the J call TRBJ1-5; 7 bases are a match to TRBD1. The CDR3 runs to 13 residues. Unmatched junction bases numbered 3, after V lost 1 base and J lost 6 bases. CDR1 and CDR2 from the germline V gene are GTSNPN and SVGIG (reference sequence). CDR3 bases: TGTGCCTGGAGTGGAGGGGGCAGTCAGCCCCAGCATTTT. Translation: CAWSGGGSQPQHF. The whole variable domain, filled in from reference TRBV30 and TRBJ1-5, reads SQTIHQWPATLVQPVGSPLSLECTVEGTSNPNLYWYRQAAGRGLQLLFYSVGIGQISSEVPQNLSASRPQDRQFILSSKKLLLSDSGFYLCAWSGGGSQPQHFGDGTRLSIL.

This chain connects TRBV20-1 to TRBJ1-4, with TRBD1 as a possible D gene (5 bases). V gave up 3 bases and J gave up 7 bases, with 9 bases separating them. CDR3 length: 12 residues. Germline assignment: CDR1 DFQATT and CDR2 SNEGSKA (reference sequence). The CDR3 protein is CSARGHGEKLFF. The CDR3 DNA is TGCAGTGCTAGGGGGCATGGTGAAAAACTGTTTTTT.

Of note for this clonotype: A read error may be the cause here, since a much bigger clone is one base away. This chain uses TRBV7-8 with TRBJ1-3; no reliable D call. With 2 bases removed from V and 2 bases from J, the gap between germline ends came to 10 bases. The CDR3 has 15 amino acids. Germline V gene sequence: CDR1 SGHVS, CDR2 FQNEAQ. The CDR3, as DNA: TGTGCCAGCAGCTTACAACAGCGCCCTGGAAACACCATATATTTT. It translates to CASSLQQRPGNTIYF.

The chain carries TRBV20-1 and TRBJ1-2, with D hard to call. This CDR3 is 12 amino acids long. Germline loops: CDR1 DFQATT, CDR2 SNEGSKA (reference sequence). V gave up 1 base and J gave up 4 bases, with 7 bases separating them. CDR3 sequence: CSARVVGYGYTF. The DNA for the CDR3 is TGCAGTGCTAGAGTGGTAGGCTATGGCTACACCTTC.

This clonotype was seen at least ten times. Here the CDR3 reads CASSLTGNRQFF. DNA of the CDR3: TGTGCCAGCAGTTTAACGGGGAATAGGCAGTTCTTC. V usage is TRBV28 and J usage is TRBJ2-1; a possible D gene is TRBD2 (5 bases). The V gene lost 2 bases and the J gene lost 12 bases, with 11 bases spanning the gap. The CDR3 covers 12 residues. CDR1 is MDHEN, CDR2 SYDVKM, per germline.

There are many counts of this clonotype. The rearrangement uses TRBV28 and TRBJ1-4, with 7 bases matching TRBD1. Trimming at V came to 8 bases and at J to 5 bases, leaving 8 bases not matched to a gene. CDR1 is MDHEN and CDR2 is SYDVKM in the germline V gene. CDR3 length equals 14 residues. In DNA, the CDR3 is TGTGCCAGCTCCTCGGGGACAGTAAATGAAAAACTGTTTTTT. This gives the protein CASSSGTVNEKLFF.

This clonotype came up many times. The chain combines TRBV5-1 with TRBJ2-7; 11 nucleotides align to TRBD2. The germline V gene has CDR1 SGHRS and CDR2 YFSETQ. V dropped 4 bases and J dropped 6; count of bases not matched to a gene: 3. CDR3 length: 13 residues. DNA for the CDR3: TGCGCCAGCAGCAGGGGACTAGCGGCCGAGCAGTACTTC. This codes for CASSRGLAAEQYF.

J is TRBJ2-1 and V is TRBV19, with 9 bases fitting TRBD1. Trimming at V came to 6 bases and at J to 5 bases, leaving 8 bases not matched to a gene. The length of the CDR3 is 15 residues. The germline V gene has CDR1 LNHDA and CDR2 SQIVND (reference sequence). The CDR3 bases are TGTGCCAGTAGCGGGGACAGGGTGTCCCACAATGAGCAGTTCTTC. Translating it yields CASSGDRVSHNEQFF.

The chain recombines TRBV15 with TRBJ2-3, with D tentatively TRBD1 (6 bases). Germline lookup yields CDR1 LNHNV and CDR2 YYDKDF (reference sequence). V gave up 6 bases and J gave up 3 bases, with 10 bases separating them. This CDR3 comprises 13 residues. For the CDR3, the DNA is TGTGCCACCAGAATACAGGGAACAGATACGCAGTATTTT. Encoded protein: CATRIQGTDTQYF.

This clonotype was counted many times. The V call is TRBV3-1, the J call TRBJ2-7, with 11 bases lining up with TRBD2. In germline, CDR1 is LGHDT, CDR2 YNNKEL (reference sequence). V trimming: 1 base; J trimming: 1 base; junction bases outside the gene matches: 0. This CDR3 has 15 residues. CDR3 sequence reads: CASSQVAGGSYEQYF. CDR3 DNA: TGTGCCAGCAGCCAAGTAGCGGGAGGGTCCTACGAGCAGTACTTC.

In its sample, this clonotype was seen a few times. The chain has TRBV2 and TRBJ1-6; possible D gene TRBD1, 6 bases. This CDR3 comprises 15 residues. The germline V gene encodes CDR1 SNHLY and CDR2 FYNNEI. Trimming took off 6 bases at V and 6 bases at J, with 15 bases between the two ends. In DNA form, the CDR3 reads TGTGCCAGCAGGGATAAGACAGGATTTAATTCACCCCTCCACTTT. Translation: CASRDKTGFNSPLHF.

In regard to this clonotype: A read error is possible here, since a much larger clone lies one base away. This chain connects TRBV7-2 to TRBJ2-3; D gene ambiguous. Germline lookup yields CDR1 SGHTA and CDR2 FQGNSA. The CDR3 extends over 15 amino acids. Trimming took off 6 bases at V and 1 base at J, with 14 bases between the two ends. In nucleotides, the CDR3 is TGTGCCAGCAGACTGCAGGCGGCGCGCACAGATACGCAGTATTTT. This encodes CASRLQAARTDTQYF.

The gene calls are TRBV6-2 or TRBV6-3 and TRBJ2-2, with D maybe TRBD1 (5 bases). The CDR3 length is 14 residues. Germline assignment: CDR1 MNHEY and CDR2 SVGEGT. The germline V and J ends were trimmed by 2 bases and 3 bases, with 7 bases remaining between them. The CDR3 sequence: CASSYDSYTGELFF. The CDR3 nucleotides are TGTGCCAGCAGTTACGACAGTTACACCGGGGAGCTGTTTTTT.

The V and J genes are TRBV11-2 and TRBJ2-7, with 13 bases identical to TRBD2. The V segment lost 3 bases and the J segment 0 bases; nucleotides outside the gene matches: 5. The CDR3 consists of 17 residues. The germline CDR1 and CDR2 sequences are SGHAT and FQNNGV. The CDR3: CASSFGLAGVLSYEQYF. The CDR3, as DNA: TGTGCCAGCAGCTTCGGACTAGCGGGAGTCCTCTCCTACGAGCAGTACTTC.

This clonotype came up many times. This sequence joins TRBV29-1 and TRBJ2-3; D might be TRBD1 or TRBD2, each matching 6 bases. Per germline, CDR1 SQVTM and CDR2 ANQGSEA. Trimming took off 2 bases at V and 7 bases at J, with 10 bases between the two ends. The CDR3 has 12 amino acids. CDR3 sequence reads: CSVETGGHTQYF. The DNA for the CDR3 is TGCAGCGTTGAAACCGGGGGCCATACGCAGTATTTT.

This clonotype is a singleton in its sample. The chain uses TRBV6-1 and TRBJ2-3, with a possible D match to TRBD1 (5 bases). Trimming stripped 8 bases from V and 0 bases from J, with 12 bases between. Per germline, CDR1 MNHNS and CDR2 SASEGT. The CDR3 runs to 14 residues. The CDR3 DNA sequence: TGTGCCAGCCACCAGGGTGCTAGCACAGATACGCAGTATTTT. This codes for CASHQGASTDTQYF.

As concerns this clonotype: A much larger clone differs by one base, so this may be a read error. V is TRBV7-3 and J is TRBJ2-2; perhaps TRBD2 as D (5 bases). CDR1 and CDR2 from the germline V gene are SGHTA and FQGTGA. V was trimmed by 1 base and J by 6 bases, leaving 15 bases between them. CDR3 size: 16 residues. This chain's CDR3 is CASSLISIGVAGELFF. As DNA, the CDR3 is TGTGCCAGCAGCTTAATTTCGATCGGGGTGGCCGGGGAGCTGTTTTTT.